This T cell receptor beta chain originates from a study of identical twins. Overall study results and limits: Invariant T cells like MAIT and iNKT could partly confound the zero-insertion analyses.

After removal of 6 bases from V and 1 base from J, the junction contained 9 bases not matched to a gene. CDR1 and CDR2 (germline): MNHEY, SVGEGT. The CDR3 is 16 residues long. This clonotype has just a few counts. As yet, its antigen is unknown. cDNA carried unique molecular identifiers, and a universal primer site was added by template switching. TCRdb re-analysed the 5' RACE reads in MiXCR, keeping a single row per CDR3 protein. The table shows 570,000 or so distinct CDR3 sequences, with roughly 9.5% occurring only once. This sample also appeared in a second study, on yellow fever vaccine responses in identical twins.

This clonotype was sampled from a woman between 18 and 29 years old in good health. The sequenced material came from PBMCs. This chain connects TRBV6-2 or TRBV6-3 to TRBJ2-7; 10 bases line up with TRBD2. The CDR3 reads CASSPFASGSSYEQYF. The CDR3 nucleotides are TGTGCCAGCAGCCCTTTTGCTAGCGGGAGTTCCTACGAGCAGTACTTC.